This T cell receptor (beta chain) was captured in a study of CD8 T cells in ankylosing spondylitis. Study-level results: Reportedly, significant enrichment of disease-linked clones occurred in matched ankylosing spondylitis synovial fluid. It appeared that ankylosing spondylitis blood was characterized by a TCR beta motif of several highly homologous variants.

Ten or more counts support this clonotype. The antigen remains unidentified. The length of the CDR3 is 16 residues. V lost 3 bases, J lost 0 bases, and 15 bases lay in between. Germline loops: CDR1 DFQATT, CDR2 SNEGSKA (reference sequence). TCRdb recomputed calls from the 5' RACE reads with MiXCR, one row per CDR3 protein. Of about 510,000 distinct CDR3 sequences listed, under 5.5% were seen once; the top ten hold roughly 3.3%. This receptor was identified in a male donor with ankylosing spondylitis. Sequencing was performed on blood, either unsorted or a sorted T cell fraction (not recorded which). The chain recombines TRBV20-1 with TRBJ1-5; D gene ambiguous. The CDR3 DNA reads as TGCAGTGCTAGGGTGAAGGACTGGTATAGCAATCAGCCCCAGCATTTT. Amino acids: CSARVKDWYSNQPQHF.